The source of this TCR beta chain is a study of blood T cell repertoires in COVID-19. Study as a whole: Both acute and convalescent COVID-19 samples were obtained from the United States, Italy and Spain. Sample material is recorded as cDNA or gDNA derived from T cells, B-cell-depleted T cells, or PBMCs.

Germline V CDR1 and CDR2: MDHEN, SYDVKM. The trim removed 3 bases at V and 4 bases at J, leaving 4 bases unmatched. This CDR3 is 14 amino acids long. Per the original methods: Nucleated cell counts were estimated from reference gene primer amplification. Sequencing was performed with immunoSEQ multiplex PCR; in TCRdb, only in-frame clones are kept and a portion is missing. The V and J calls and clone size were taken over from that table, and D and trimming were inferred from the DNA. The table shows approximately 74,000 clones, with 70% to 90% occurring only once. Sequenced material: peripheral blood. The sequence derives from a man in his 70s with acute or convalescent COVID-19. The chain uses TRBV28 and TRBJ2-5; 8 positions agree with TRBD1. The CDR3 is CASSLPGGTETQYF. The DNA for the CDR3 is TGTGCCAGCAGTTTGCCAGGGGGCACAGAGACCCAGTACTTC.